This record covers a single T cell receptor (beta chain). Germline CDR1 and CDR2: SNHLY and FYNNEI. This CDR3 comprises 16 residues. The J segment lost 9 bases and the V segment lost 2 bases, leaving 12 bases of the junction unmatched. The data are from a study of cytomegalovirus exposure and HLA in healthy donors. Study summary: Membership in the Caucasian-associated ancestry cluster was found for around 81% of approximately 380 genotyped donors.

Primers: 60 Vbeta forward and 13 Jbeta reverse. Generated by immunoSEQ multiplex PCR, the TCRdb table keeps only in-frame clones and is missing some. The sample contains about 110,000 clones, roughly 70% of which appear only once. The TCR originated in a woman in her forties in good health and CMV-seropositive. The chain recombines TRBV2 with TRBJ2-1, with 8 bases lining up with TRBD2. The source material was PBMCs. CDR3 protein: CASSEPRSGGHVEQFF. The CDR3 DNA reads TGTGCCAGCAGTGAACCCCGCTCGGGGGGGCATGTTGAGCAGTTCTTC.